This note documents a single T cell receptor (beta chain) sequence. Its specificity is unknown. The sample comes from a study of cytomegalovirus exposure and HLA in healthy donors. Findings of the study overall: Later on, an analysis showed TCR association rates differing by HLA locus, with DRB1 the most and HLA-C the fewest. A later analysis showed HLA-associated TCR beta chains outstripping equally common others in clonal expansion.

Each donor was nominally healthy when sampled (though unrecorded immune exposures were likely). V was clipped by 6 bases and J by 5 bases, with 19 bases between them. Germline CDR1 MNHNS, CDR2 SASEGT. This CDR3 contains 15 residues. The PCR used 60 Vbeta and 13 Jbeta primers. Profiled with immunoSEQ multiplex PCR; TCRdb holds only in-frame clones, not every one. Here the sample spans roughly 73,000 clones, roughly four fifths being singletons. This rearrangement joins TRBV6-1 to TRBJ2-5; tentative D call: TRBD2 (7 bases). This clonotype was sampled from a man aged 65 to 85 in good health and CMV-seronegative. Sequencing was carried out using PBMCs. The CDR3 DNA reads as TGTGCCAGCAGGGGGGGGGCTGGGGGCGACGAGACCCAGTACTTC. Translating gives CASRGGAGGDETQYF.